This T cell receptor (beta chain) was captured by sequencing in a study of T cell changes during pregnancy in multiple sclerosis. The assay was immunoSEQ multiplex PCR, and TCRdb's table has in-frame clones only and misses some. The sample shows over 35,000 clones, roughly nine tenths of them seen only once. The V gene lost 7 bases and the J gene lost 5 bases, with 21 bases spanning the gap. CDR1 and CDR2 from the germline V gene are MDHEN and SYDVKM. The CDR3 is made up of 15 amino acids. This TCR was recovered from a female donor in good health, enrolled as a control in a pregnancy study. The genes are TRBV28 and TRBJ2-7, with D perhaps TRBD2 (7 bases). The source material was CD4+ T cells from peripheral blood mononuclear cells, sampled in the third trimester of pregnancy. CDR3 amino acids: CASTIRGAGYNEQYF. CDR3 bases: TGTGCCAGCACCATTCGGGGGGCAGGGTACAACGAGCAGTACTTC.